These 19 T cell receptor beta chains came from one sample sequenced in a study of T cells after yellow fever vaccination. MiXCR, run by TCRdb on the 5' RACE reads, gives a single entry per CDR3 protein. The repertoire holds 550,000 to 750,000 distinct CDR3 sequences, with roughly 13% as singletons. The sample in question was PBMCs, obtained on the day of the yellow fever booster vaccination. The receptors come from a man aged 25-45 years who received the YFV17D yellow fever vaccine.

This clonotype turned up a few times. V and J are TRBV19 and TRBJ2-2; D may correspond to TRBD1 or TRBD2 (5 bases each). V lost 5 bases and J lost 0, with 10 bases in between. This CDR3 is built from 15 residues. Germline CDR1 is LNHDA and CDR2 is SQIVND (reference sequence). This CDR3 reads CASSQGGSNTGELFF. CDR3 sequence (DNA): TGTGCCAGTAGTCAGGGCGGGTCGAACACCGGGGAGCTGTTTTTT.

This clonotype was found a few times. The CDR3 is CASSGGNRGGAFF. CDR3 in DNA: TGTGCCAGCAGTGGGGGTAACAGGGGTGGAGCTTTCTTT. This chain uses TRBV27 with TRBJ1-1; 7 bases align to TRBD1. The CDR3 has 13 amino acids. V lost 5 bases to trimming and J lost 10 bases; unmatched junction nucleotides: 10. Germline V gene data show CDR1 as MNHEY and CDR2 as SMNVEV (reference sequence).

There are a few counts of this clonotype. J is TRBJ2-3 and V is TRBV20-1; tentative D call: TRBD2 (5 bases). CDR1 is DFQATT and CDR2 is SNEGSKA in the germline V gene (reference sequence). The CDR3 totals 16 residues. Deletions cut 3 bases from V and 1 base from J, with 17 bases between. CDR3 amino acids: CSASGAIAGRTDTQYF. CDR3 DNA: TGCAGTGCTAGCGGAGCCATTGCGGGTCGCACAGATACGCAGTATTTT.

The chain employs TRBV7-2 and TRBJ1-1, with a tentative D call TRBD1 (5 bases). The germline V and J ends were trimmed by 1 base and 0 bases, with 9 bases remaining between them. CDR1 and CDR2 from the germline V gene are SGHTA and FQGNSA. This CDR3 region has 15 residues. The CDR3 DNA is TGTGCCAGCAGCTTAGTCAGACAGATGAACACTGAAGCTTTCTTT. The encoded protein is CASSLVRQMNTEAFF.

This clonotype has more than one count but fewer than ten. A much larger clone lies one base from this, so it may be a read error. This rearrangement joins TRBV9 to TRBJ1-4; 9 positions match TRBD1. The CDR3 extends over 14 amino acids. J was trimmed by 5 bases and V by 5 bases; bases with no gene match: 4. Germline V CDR1 and CDR2: SGDLS, YYNGEE. Written as DNA, the CDR3 is TGTGCCAGCAGGCCCGGGACAGGGAATGAAAAACTGTTTTTT. Translating gives CASRPGTGNEKLFF.

CDR3 protein: CASKVALRASYEQYF. The CDR3 coding sequence is TGTGCCAGCAAGGTTGCTCTGCGGGCCTCCTACGAGCAGTACTTC. This chain uses TRBV28 with TRBJ2-7, with D maybe TRBD2 (5 bases). Germline loops: CDR1 MDHEN, CDR2 SYDVKM. The ends were cut back, 7 bases at V and 0 bases at J, with 16 bases in the middle. The length of the CDR3 is 15 residues.

The sample holds a few counts of this clonotype. The rearrangement uses TRBV20-1 and TRBJ2-3, with D possibly TRBD2 on 6 matching bases. V was pared by 6 bases and J by 7 bases, with 11 bases between. Germline lookup yields CDR1 DFQATT and CDR2 SNEGSKA (reference sequence). The length of the CDR3 is 11 residues. Here the CDR3 reads CSAGTPYTQYF. CDR3 nucleotides: TGCAGTGCGGGGACTCCTTATACGCAGTATTTT.

The chain links TRBV7-9 to TRBJ2-5, with 8 bases identical to TRBD1. Germline CDR1 and CDR2: SEHNR and FQNEAQ (reference sequence). This CDR3 region has 15 residues. V shed 5 bases and J 1 base; nucleotides not matched to a gene: 6. CDR3 sequence: CASSQGQARQETQYF. In nucleotides, the CDR3 is TGTGCCAGCAGCCAGGGACAGGCTCGCCAAGAGACCCAGTACTTC.

This clonotype was observed a few times. The rearrangement joins TRBV12-3 or TRBV12-4 to TRBJ2-1, with D hard to call. The CDR3 contains 14 residues. V lost 0 bases to trimming and J lost 5 bases, with 8 bases between them. CDR3 region: CASSLASDNNEQFF. In DNA form, the CDR3 reads TGTGCCAGCAGTTTAGCGTCAGACAACAATGAGCAGTTCTTC.

For this clonotype: A read error may produce the germline difference seen at one junction end. The V gene is TRBV7-2, the J gene TRBJ2-2, with D perhaps matching TRBD1 (6 bases). The CDR3 covers 15 residues. Germline CDR1 and CDR2: SGHTA and FQGNSA. CDR3 residues: CASIYQTGNTRELFF. The CDR3 coding sequence is TGTGCCAGCATCTACCAAACAGGGAACACCCGGGAGCTGTTTTTT.

The chain combines TRBV29-1 with TRBJ1-1; D not resolved. The CDR3 runs to 13 residues. Trimming shortened V by 4 bases and J by 3 bases, and 12 bases separated the two germline ends. The germline CDR1 and CDR2 sequences are SQVTM and ANQGSEA. The DNA for the CDR3 is TGCAGCGTTGTTTCCCCCTTGGACACTGAAGCTTTCTTT. Translated, it gives CSVVSPLDTEAFF.

This clonotype was counted between two and nine times. This chain uses TRBV6-5 with TRBJ2-1, with TRBD1 as a possible D gene (5 bases). The CDR3 loop spans 13 amino acids. Germline-derived CDR1 and CDR2 are MNHEY and SVGAGI. V shed 0 bases and J shed 10 bases, with 10 bases lying between them. Here the CDR3 reads CASSYSSWGEQFF. The CDR3 DNA reads TGTGCCAGCAGTTACTCGTCCTGGGGCGAGCAGTTCTTC.

The chain recombines TRBV27 with TRBJ1-5; TRBD1 is a possible D gene (6 bases). Germline V gene sequence: CDR1 MNHEY, CDR2 SMNVEV (reference sequence). V lost 3 bases and J lost 4, with 13 bases in between. The CDR3 has 15 amino acids. In DNA, the CDR3 is TGTGCCAGCAGTTTGAAACAGGGACGGAATCAGCCCCAGCATTTT. Translating gives CASSLKQGRNQPQHF.

This clonotype showed up just a few times. The chain combines TRBV7-2 with TRBJ2-5; weak D call: TRBD2 (6 bases). Germline V gives CDR1 SGHTA, CDR2 FQGNSA. CDR3 length: 17 residues. V was shortened by 3 bases and J by 5 bases, with 22 bases between the two germline ends. CDR3: CASSFGFLSGEAETQYF. The CDR3 DNA reads TGTGCCAGCAGCTTCGGGTTCTTGTCGGGGGAGGCGGAGACCCAGTACTTC. The whole variable domain, remainder taken from reference TRBV7-2 and TRBJ2-5, is GAGVSQSPSNKVTEKGKDVELRCDPISGHTALYWYRQSLGQGLEFLIYFQGNSAPDKSGLPSDRFSAERTGGSVSTLTIQRTQQEDSAVYLCASSFGFLSGEAETQYFGPGTRLLVL.

The chain employs TRBV29-1 and TRBJ2-2, with 8 bases that match TRBD1. The CDR3 covers 13 residues. With 6 bases clipped from V and 6 bases from J, the junction kept 6 bases outside the gene matches. The germline gives CDR1 SQVTM, CDR2 ANQGSEA. The CDR3 DNA reads TGCAGCGTCGCCCGACAGGGGTCCGGGGAGCTGTTTTTT. Its protein is CSVARQGSGELFF.

The table lists this clonotype with a few counts. The chain combines TRBV2 with TRBJ2-1, with D unresolved. CDR1 SNHLY and CDR2 FYNNEI come from the germline V gene. The CDR3 has 16 amino acids. Deletions cut 3 bases from V and 6 bases from J, with 18 bases between. CDR3 in DNA: TGTGCCAGCAGTGAGACTGGCCTCCAGGTACCCAATGAGCAGTTCTTC. This gives the protein CASSETGLQVPNEQFF.

This clonotype has just a few counts. V is TRBV7-9 and J is TRBJ2-1; 8 positions match TRBD2. Germline-derived CDR1 and CDR2 are SEHNR and FQNEAQ (reference sequence). The trim removed 0 bases at V and 7 bases at J, leaving 2 bases unmatched. The CDR3 has 14 residues. CDR3: CASSLAGTSNEQFF. Written as DNA, the CDR3 is TGTGCCAGCAGCTTAGCAGGGACTAGTAATGAGCAGTTCTTC. The whole variable domain, filled in from reference TRBV7-9 and TRBJ2-1, reads DTGVSQNPRHKITKRGQNVTFRCDPISEHNRLYWYRQTLGQGPEFLTYFQNEAQLEKSRLLSDRFSAERPKGSFSTLEIQRTEQGDSAMYLCASSLAGTSNEQFFGPGTRLTVL.

This clonotype has a handful of counts. The chain links TRBV2 to TRBJ1-6, with D unclear. The V end lost 6 bases, the J end lost 7 bases, and 16 bases lay between the germline ends. Germline CDR1 and CDR2: SNHLY and FYNNEI. The CDR3 is made up of 15 amino acids. This CDR3 is CASSENGKPNSPLHF. DNA for the CDR3: TGTGCCAGCAGCGAAAACGGGAAACCGAATTCACCCCTCCACTTT.

The rearrangement joins TRBV9 to TRBJ2-7; D possibly uses TRBD1 or TRBD2 (5 bases each). The CDR3 is 13 residues long. Between the trimmed V and J ends, which lost 0 bases and 5 bases, there was a span of 9 bases. CDR1 is SGDLS, CDR2 YYNGEE, per germline. The CDR3, as DNA: TGTGCCAGCAGCGTAGCTGAGGGGAACGAGCAGTACTTC. The encoded protein is CASSVAEGNEQYF.